Below are 14 T cell receptor beta chains sequenced from a single sample in a study of T-cell memory formation after mild COVID-19. TCRdb re-called the 5' RACE reads with MiXCR, one entry per CDR3 protein. The profile shows approximately 390,000 distinct CDR3 sequences, 15% to 20% of them singletons. Sequences were obtained from PBMCs or a T cell subset sorted from them (not recorded which). Receptors originate from a man younger than 30 who had mild COVID-19 (a few samples of this study predate the infection). Cell type and time point are not known.

The sample holds a few counts of this clonotype. This chain connects TRBV2 to TRBJ1-2; D gene ambiguous. Germline lookup yields CDR1 SNHLY and CDR2 FYNNEI. With 6 bases removed from V and 4 bases from J, the gap between germline ends came to 12 bases. CDR3 length: 13 residues. In DNA form, the CDR3 reads TGTGCCAGCAGATGGACGGAAACCTATGGCTACACCTTC. It specifies CASRWTETYGYTF.

The V gene is TRBV6-2 or TRBV6-3, the J gene TRBJ1-1; D might be TRBD1 (5 bases). The V end lost 4 bases, the J end lost 2 bases, and 14 bases lay between the germline ends. Germline values: CDR1 MNHEY, CDR2 SVGEGT. The CDR3 totals 15 residues. CDR3 DNA sequence: TGTGCCAGCAGTTTTAGGGCGAGGGGAAACACTGAAGCTTTCTTT. Residues: CASSFRARGNTEAFF.

V and J are TRBV7-8 and TRBJ1-5, with TRBD1 as a possible D gene (5 bases). The length of the CDR3 is 15 residues. Germline V gene lookup returns CDR1 SGHVS and CDR2 FQNEAQ. V lost 3 bases and J lost 9, with 18 bases in between. The CDR3 bases are TGTGCCAGCAGCTTGGGCGTTGGGGACGTCGCGCCCCAGCATTTT. Translating gives CASSLGVGDVAPQHF.

The sample holds many counts of this clonotype. This CDR3 reads CASRPSGDTSTDTQYF. The CDR3 nucleotides read TGTGCCAGCAGGCCTAGCGGGGATACTAGCACAGATACGCAGTATTTT. The V and J genes are TRBV2 and TRBJ2-3; 9 nucleotides agree with TRBD2. V lost 6 bases, J lost 0 bases, and 7 bases stayed unmatched. Germline CDR1 reads SNHLY; CDR2 reads FYNNEI. The CDR3 has 16 residues.

This clonotype has only a few counts. The chain has TRBV5-1 and TRBJ2-1; a possible D gene is TRBD1 (5 bases). The CDR3 is made up of 13 amino acids. The V end lost 4 bases, the J end lost 9 bases, and 14 bases lay between the germline ends. Per the germline V gene, CDR1 is SGHRS and CDR2 is YFSETQ. CDR3 region: CASSPTSGLEQFF. CDR3 nucleotide sequence: TGCGCCAGCAGCCCGACGTCAGGGCTTGAGCAGTTCTTC.

This clonotype was counted only a few times. V gene TRBV5-1 combines with J gene TRBJ2-7, with 7 positions matching TRBD1. Germline CDR1 SGHRS, CDR2 YFSETQ. After removal of 2 bases from V and 5 bases from J, the junction contained 7 bases not matched to a gene. This CDR3 has 14 residues. The CDR3 loop is CASSFRQGRDEQYF. The CDR3 region has the DNA TGCGCCAGCAGCTTTCGACAGGGCAGGGACGAGCAGTACTTC.

This clonotype has a handful of counts. The V gene is TRBV7-2, the J gene TRBJ2-7; D call uncertain. The CDR3 sequence is 13 residues long. Trimming removed 0 bases at V and 8 bases at J, with 11 bases between. Per the germline V gene, CDR1 is SGHTA and CDR2 is FQGNSA. CDR3 sequence reads: CASSLARSRKQYF. As DNA, the CDR3 is TGTGCCAGCAGCTTAGCGCGGTCGCGGAAGCAGTACTTC.

A few counts support this clonotype. The V and J genes are TRBV20-1 and TRBJ1-1; perhaps TRBD1 as D (5 bases). CDR1 is DFQATT and CDR2 is SNEGSKA in the germline V gene (reference sequence). V lost 0 bases and J lost 4, with 24 bases in between. This CDR3 spans 18 amino acids. CDR3 protein: CSARDYSPKGDEGTEAFF. The CDR3 DNA follows: TGCAGTGCTAGAGATTACTCTCCCAAAGGGGATGAAGGCACTGAAGCTTTCTTT.

This clonotype was seen only a few times. The genes are TRBV20-1 and TRBJ1-2; maybe TRBD1 (6 bases). CDR1 and CDR2 (germline): DFQATT, SNEGSKA (reference sequence). Trimming took off 6 bases at V and 8 bases at J, with 16 bases between the two ends. CDR3 size: 12 residues. The CDR3 DNA reads as TGCAGTGCCCGAGGGGGGGCTGAGGGCTACACCTTC. It translates to CSARGGAEGYTF.

This chain uses TRBV6-5 with TRBJ2-1, with TRBD2 matching over 8 bases. Trimming removed 2 bases from V and 4 bases from J; junction bases left unmatched: 4. Per the germline V gene, CDR1 is MNHEY and CDR2 is SVGAGI. The CDR3 runs to 15 residues. The CDR3 coding sequence is TGTGCCAGCAGTTACGCGGGGGGTGATTACAATGAGCAGTTCTTC. Encoded protein: CASSYAGGDYNEQFF.

In its sample, this clonotype was seen a few times. The rearrangement links TRBV29-1 to TRBJ2-5; D is undetermined. Germline V CDR1 and CDR2: SQVTM, ANQGSEA. V was pared by 4 bases and J by 1 base, with 10 bases between. The CDR3 runs 13 residues. CDR3 protein: CSVVSTLQETQYF. CDR3 DNA: TGCAGCGTTGTATCGACTCTCCAAGAGACCCAGTACTTC.

This clonotype was recorded a few times. The chain links TRBV4-1 to TRBJ2-7; D remains unclear. This CDR3 region has 13 residues. Germline CDR1 and CDR2: MGHRA and YSYEKL. With 1 base removed from V and 5 bases from J, the gap between germline ends came to 9 bases. CDR3 region: CASSQGTRNEQYF. The CDR3 bases are TGCGCCAGCAGCCAAGGTACCCGAAACGAGCAGTACTTC.

The rearrangement links TRBV20-1 to TRBJ1-2, with 7 bases fitting TRBD1. The CDR3 extends over 16 amino acids. Trimming cost V 0 bases and J 0 bases; bases outside gene matches: 7. The germline V gene encodes CDR1 DFQATT and CDR2 SNEGSKA (reference sequence). CDR3 in amino acids: CSARDLQGGANYGYTF. The CDR3 nucleotides read TGCAGTGCTAGAGATTTGCAGGGGGGAGCTAACTATGGCTACACCTTC.

This clonotype has more than one count but fewer than ten. The chain has TRBV7-2 and TRBJ1-1; TRBD1 agrees at 9 bases. Germline V CDR1 and CDR2: SGHTA, FQGNSA. The CDR3 loop spans 13 amino acids. V shed 5 bases and J 12 bases; nucleotides not matched to a gene: 10. This CDR3 reads CASSRGGQGRPFF. The CDR3 nucleotides read TGTGCCAGCAGCAGAGGGGGACAGGGAAGACCTTTCTTT.